This T cell receptor (beta chain) came from a study of cytomegalovirus exposure and HLA in healthy donors. Whole-study findings and limits: Accurate predictions that matched the HLA-A and HLA-B alleles of most subjects were reportedly made from TCR beta sequences. A later analysis appeared to link common viral pathogens to several of the most significant clusters. Later findings reportedly placed an Asian-associated ancestry cluster below the approximately 620-donor mean for N-insertions.

The CDR3 contains 12 residues. Looked up from germline, CDR1 is MNHEY and CDR2 is SVGAGI. With 5 bases removed from V and 7 bases from J, the gap between germline ends came to 9 bases. The PCR ran on 60 Vbeta and 13 Jbeta primers. Libraries were prepared by immunoSEQ multiplex PCR; TCRdb keeps only in-frame clonotypes and omits some of them. The sample gives around 150,000 clones, 76% of which show up once; less than 2% is in the top ten. As regards this clone: Its cognate antigen is unknown.

The chain carries TRBV6-5 and TRBJ2-1, with unresolved D. The specimen sequenced was PBMCs. The sequence was obtained from a female donor in good health and CMV-seropositive. CDR3 DNA: TGTGCCAGCAGTAACACCCCAAATGAGCAGTTCTTC. Translation: CASSNTPNEQFF.